The 32 T cell receptor beta chains reported below all come from one sample, sequenced in a study of cytomegalovirus exposure and HLA in healthy donors. Sequencing used immunoSEQ multiplex PCR; TCRdb keeps in-frame clones, though not all of them. The sample contains tens of thousands of clones, roughly 93% of which appear only once. Sequencing was done on a sample of PBMCs. The receptors come from a man in his thirties or forties in good health and CMV-seronegative.

The chain couples TRBV10-2 to TRBJ1-2; 8 bases agree with TRBD1. V was pared by 7 bases and J by 4 bases, with 2 bases of the junction left unmatched. This CDR3 has 12 residues. CDR1 and CDR2 (germline): WSHSY, SAAADI. The CDR3: CASTGQGYGYTF. CDR3 DNA sequence: TGCGCCAGCACTGGACAGGGCTATGGCTACACCTTC.

This clone has only one observation. This sequence joins TRBV7-9 and TRBJ1-1; D is ambiguous. The CDR3 extends over 12 amino acids. CDR1 and CDR2 (germline): SEHNR, FQNEAQ (reference sequence). Trimming shortened V by 5 bases and J by 0 bases, and 4 bases separated the two germline ends. The CDR3 coding sequence is TGTGCCAGCAGCGTCATGAACACTGAAGCTTTCTTT. Residues: CASSVMNTEAFF.

The chain is built from TRBV19 and TRBJ1-5; maybe TRBD1 (6 bases). CDR3 size: 14 residues. Trimming stripped 8 bases from V and 2 bases from J, with 13 bases between. Germline lookup yields CDR1 LNHDA and CDR2 SQIVND (reference sequence). The CDR3, as DNA: TGTGCCAGTGAAACAGGGTTTGGCAATCAGCCCCAGCATTTT. This codes for CASETGFGNQPQHF.

The chain joins TRBV5-1 to TRBJ1-2, with a weak D call TRBD1 (5 bases). Trimming removed 3 bases at V and 3 bases at J, with 9 bases between. This CDR3 has 13 amino acids. Germline CDR1 is SGHRS and CDR2 is YFSETQ. The CDR3 here is CASSWEGDYGYTF. The CDR3 nucleotides read TGCGCCAGCAGCTGGGAAGGGGACTATGGCTACACCTTC.

The genes are TRBV28 and TRBJ1-5, with D unresolved. Germline CDR1 reads MDHEN; CDR2 reads SYDVKM. The CDR3 is made up of 19 amino acids. The V and J ends lost 2 bases and 1 base respectively, with 21 bases between them. The CDR3 loop reads CASSLPAGGNGRSNQPQHF. DNA for the CDR3: TGTGCCAGCAGTTTACCGGCCGGAGGGAATGGTAGGAGCAATCAGCCCCAGCATTTT.

J is TRBJ2-3 and V is TRBV9; D possibly corresponds to TRBD2 (6 bases). Germline CDR1 and CDR2: SGDLS and YYNGEE. The ends were cut back, 0 bases at V and 0 bases at J, with 11 bases in the middle. The CDR3 consists of 16 residues. CDR3 region: CASSVVGRPSTDTQYF. The CDR3 DNA reads as TGTGCCAGCAGCGTAGTTGGGAGGCCAAGCACAGATACGCAGTATTTT.

The rearrangement uses TRBV4-1 and TRBJ2-7; 8 positions match TRBD2. The CDR3 runs 16 residues. The germline gives CDR1 MGHRA, CDR2 YSYEKL. The V and J ends lost 1 base and 0 bases, in that order; junction bases with no gene match: 5. DNA for the CDR3: TGCGCCAGCAGCCAAGGCGGGGGGTTGGGCTCCTACGAGCAGTACTTC. It specifies CASSQGGGLGSYEQYF.

Here the CDR3 reads CASGQDYHTGELFF. CDR3 bases: TGTGCTAGTGGCCAAGACTACCACACCGGGGAGCTGTTTTTT. The chain recombines TRBV12-5 with TRBJ2-2; D possibly corresponds to TRBD2 (5 bases). This CDR3 spans 14 amino acids. V was shortened by 6 bases and J by 3 bases, with 11 bases between the two germline ends. CDR1 and CDR2 (germline): LGHNT, FRNRAP. The full variable domain, its missing parts supplied by reference TRBV12-5 and TRBJ2-2, is DARVTQTPRHKVTEMGQEVTMRCQPILGHNTVFWYRQTMMQGLELLAYFRNRAPLDDSGMPKDRFSAEMPDATLATLKIQPSEPRDSAVYFCASGQDYHTGELFFGEGSRLTVL.

J is TRBJ1-1 and V is TRBV7-9; 9 bases are a match to TRBD1. CDR1 SEHNR and CDR2 FQNEAQ come from the germline V gene (reference sequence). Unmatched junction bases numbered 10, after V lost 2 bases and J lost 0 bases. This CDR3 region has 18 residues. Here the CDR3 DNA reads TGTGCCAGCAGCTTATCCGGGACAGGGATTTTTATGAACACTGAAGCTTTCTTT. This sequence encodes CASSLSGTGIFMNTEAFF.

This clone was observed a single time. The chain carries TRBV11-2 and TRBJ2-2; TRBD1 matches at 7 bases. This CDR3 has 15 residues. Per the germline V gene, CDR1 is SGHAT and CDR2 is FQNNGV. The trim removed 6 bases at V and 5 bases at J, leaving 9 bases unmatched. CDR3 nucleotide sequence: TGTGCCAGCAGTAAGGGGGCCGTGAGTACCGGGGAGCTGTTTTTT. As protein: CASSKGAVSTGELFF.

The chain employs TRBV4-2 and TRBJ2-5; D is unclear. There are 14 residues in the CDR3. Germline values: CDR1 LGHNA, CDR2 YNFKEQ. Trimming pared 1 base from V and 3 bases from J, leaving 9 bases between. This chain's CDR3 is CASSQVQLKETQYF. DNA for the CDR3: TGTGCCAGCAGCCAAGTGCAGTTAAAAGAGACCCAGTACTTC.

CDR3 in DNA: TGTGCCAGCAGTTGGAGGAGCGGATCGAACACTGAAGCTTTCTTT. Translated: CASSWRSGSNTEAFF. The chain uses TRBV6-5 and TRBJ1-1; D gene uncertain. CDR1 is MNHEY, CDR2 SVGAGI, per germline. The CDR3 runs to 15 residues. The V end lost 4 bases, the J end lost 1 base, and 13 bases lay between the germline ends.

The chain is built from TRBV28 and TRBJ2-1; 7 bases align to TRBD2. The germline CDR1 and CDR2 sequences are MDHEN and SYDVKM. Losses at the gene ends were 3 bases for V and 0 bases for J; bases not matched to a gene: 8. The CDR3 runs to 17 residues. The CDR3 sequence: CASSFLGSGDSYNEQFF. The CDR3 DNA reads as TGTGCCAGCAGTTTTTTGGGGAGCGGGGACTCCTACAATGAGCAGTTCTTC.

This sequence joins TRBV2 and TRBJ1-4; 8 positions agree with TRBD1. The CDR3 spans 15 residues. V lost 6 bases and J lost 4; bases outside the gene matches: 7. The germline V gene encodes CDR1 SNHLY and CDR2 FYNNEI. The CDR3 DNA reads TGTGCCAGCAGCTCCTGGGACAGGCATAATGAAAAACTGTTTTTT. Amino acid sequence: CASSSWDRHNEKLFF.

The chain links TRBV21-1 to TRBJ1-5; TRBD1 is the table's D call and was not checked against the DNA. TRBV21-1 is reported as a pseudogene. The CDR3 has 16 amino acids. Written as DNA, the CDR3 is TGTGCCAGCAGTGAGGGACAGAACTATAGCAATCAGCCCCAGCATTTT. It specifies CASSEGQNYSNQPQHF.

V gene TRBV5-1 combines with J gene TRBJ2-1; D is undetermined. V lost 4 bases and J 5 bases, leaving 13 bases between the germline ends. Germline V gives CDR1 SGHRS, CDR2 YFSETQ. This CDR3 comprises 14 residues. CDR3 region: CASSRSDPDNEQFF. The CDR3 nucleotides are TGCGCCAGCAGCAGGAGCGACCCCGACAATGAGCAGTTCTTC.

The chain joins TRBV15 to TRBJ2-7; 8 nucleotides align to TRBD1. Germline loops: CDR1 LNHNV, CDR2 YYDKDF (reference sequence). This CDR3 is 15 amino acids long. Trimming cost V 1 base and J 4 bases; bases outside gene matches: 6. CDR3 protein: CATSRGQGRRYEQYF. The CDR3 DNA sequence: TGTGCCACCAGCAGAGGACAGGGGAGGAGGTACGAGCAGTACTTC.

V is TRBV5-1 and J is TRBJ2-7, with 9 bases fitting TRBD1. Germline V lookup: CDR1 SGHRS, CDR2 YFSETQ. The CDR3 has 16 residues. Germline trimming cut 0 bases from V and 3 bases from J; bases unmatched to any gene: 7. The CDR3 sequence: CASSLGHGQGIYEQYF. DNA for the CDR3: TGCGCCAGCAGCTTGGGACACGGACAGGGGATCTACGAGCAGTACTTC.

This chain joins TRBV2 and TRBJ2-1; perhaps TRBD1 as D (6 bases). The germline CDR1 and CDR2 sequences are SNHLY and FYNNEI. The CDR3 has 13 amino acids. V was cut by 9 bases and J by 7 bases, with 16 bases left in between. The CDR3 spells CARPPTGLNEQFF. The DNA for the CDR3 is TGTGCCAGACCTCCGACAGGCCTAAATGAGCAGTTCTTC.

The chain recombines TRBV15 with TRBJ2-3; 8 bases match TRBD2. There are 15 residues in the CDR3. Looked up from germline, CDR1 is LNHNV and CDR2 is YYDKDF (reference sequence). The ends lost 1 base at V and 4 bases at J; junction bases unmatched: 4. CDR3 region: CATSRGGTSSDTQYF. CDR3 coding DNA: TGTGCCACCAGCAGAGGGGGGACTAGTTCAGATACGCAGTATTTT.

The J gene is TRBJ1-4, the V gene TRBV25-1; 7 nucleotides align to TRBD1. Trimming took 2 bases from V and 5 from J; bases not matched to a gene: 8. The CDR3 length is 16 residues. Germline CDR1 is MGHDK and CDR2 is SYGVNS. CDR3 loop: CASSEMSGTDNEKLFF. For the CDR3, the DNA is TGTGCCAGCAGTGAAATGTCCGGGACAGACAATGAAAAACTGTTTTTT. The variable domain in full, with the rest retrieved from reference TRBV25-1 and TRBJ1-4, is EADIYQTPRYLVIGTGKKITLECSQTMGHDKMYWYQQDPGMELHLIHYSYGVNSTEKGDLSSESTVSRIRTEHFPLTLESARPSHTSQYLCASSEMSGTDNEKLFFGSGTQLSVL.

V and J are TRBV7-6 and TRBJ2-1; tentatively, D is TRBD2 (5 bases). The length of the CDR3 is 15 residues. In germline, CDR1 is SGHVS, CDR2 FNYEAQ. V was pared by 5 bases and J by 9 bases, with 20 bases between. CDR3 in amino acids: CASSPYPGVGSEQFF. CDR3 sequence (DNA): TGTGCCAGCAGCCCATACCCGGGTGTGGGGAGTGAGCAGTTCTTC.

J is TRBJ2-7 and V is TRBV6-5, with D possibly TRBD2 on 6 matching bases. The CDR3 consists of 11 residues. With 6 bases removed from V and 5 bases from J, the gap between germline ends came to 8 bases. The germline CDR1 and CDR2 sequences are MNHEY and SVGAGI. The CDR3, as DNA: TGTGCCAGCAGGTGGGGGGACGAGCAGTACTTC. Its protein product is CASRWGDEQYF.

This clone has just a few counts. V usage is TRBV6-5 and J usage is TRBJ2-7; 7 bases map to TRBD1. Unmatched junction bases numbered 7, after V lost 0 bases and J lost 5 bases. Germline loops: CDR1 MNHEY, CDR2 SVGAGI. This CDR3 contains 15 residues. For the CDR3, the DNA is TGTGCCAGCAGTTACTCGCGGACAGGAGAAGACGAGCAGTACTTC. Its protein product is CASSYSRTGEDEQYF.

This clone appeared once. The chain has TRBV18 and TRBJ2-1, with D possibly TRBD2 on 5 matching bases. The CDR3 is 18 amino acids. Trimming took 4 bases from V and 2 from J, leaving 21 bases between them. Germline V CDR1 and CDR2: KGHSH, LQKENI. The CDR3 DNA follows: TGTGCCAGCTCACGAGCCACGGGAACCGGTTTGGCCTACAATGAGCAGTTCTTC. Protein sequence: CASSRATGTGLAYNEQFF.

This clone was seen only a few times. The rearrangement uses TRBV6-5 and TRBJ2-7; D remains ambiguous. Trimming pared 8 bases from V and 3 bases from J, leaving 8 bases between. The V gene's germline CDR1 is MNHEY and CDR2 SVGAGI. The CDR3 covers 11 residues. CDR3 protein: CASRGVYEQYF. The CDR3 DNA is TGTGCCAGCCGAGGAGTCTACGAGCAGTACTTC.

The rearrangement uses TRBV11-1 and TRBJ2-7; D might be TRBD1 (6 bases). Trimming pared 5 bases from V and 6 bases from J, leaving 17 bases between. CDR3 length equals 14 residues. From germline, CDR1 is SGHAT and CDR2 FQDESV (reference sequence). As DNA, the CDR3 is TGTGCCAGCAGCCCACAGCCGGACAGATCCGAGCAGTACTTC. Translated: CASSPQPDRSEQYF.

The chain joins TRBV14 to TRBJ1-2; possible D gene TRBD1, 5 bases. The V gene lost 0 bases and the J gene lost 6 bases, with 14 bases spanning the gap. CDR1 is SGHDN, CDR2 FVKESK, per germline. The CDR3 sequence is 15 residues long. In nucleotides, the CDR3 is TGTGCCAGCAGCCAAGACCCCCGGGGGATAGATGGCTACACCTTC. Translating it yields CASSQDPRGIDGYTF.

This clone was seen once. The rearrangement links TRBV4-1 to TRBJ2-3, with TRBD1 matching over 7 bases. Germline-derived CDR1 and CDR2 are MGHRA and YSYEKL. Trimming cost V 0 bases and J 1 base; bases outside gene matches: 7. This CDR3 comprises 17 residues. The DNA of the CDR3 is TGCGCCAGCAGCCAAGATACAGGGGATAGCGGCACAGATACGCAGTATTTT. The encoded protein is CASSQDTGDSGTDTQYF.

This chain connects TRBV28 to TRBJ2-7; TRBD1 matches 8 bases. The CDR3 is 15 residues long. V trimming: 5 bases; J trimming: 2 bases; junction bases outside the gene matches: 8. Germline CDR1 and CDR2: MDHEN and SYDVKM. The CDR3 DNA is TGTGCCAGCAGTGTCGGGACAGGCGGAACCTACGAGCAGTACTTC. Protein product: CASSVGTGGTYEQYF.

The chain couples TRBV4-2 to TRBJ2-1; TRBD2 matches 13 bases. This CDR3 is 16 amino acids long. Per germline, CDR1 LGHNA and CDR2 YNFKEQ. Germline trimming cut 2 bases from V and 2 bases from J; bases unmatched to any gene: 0. CDR3 bases: TGTGCCAGCAGCCAAACTAGCGGGGGGGCCTACAATGAGCAGTTCTTC. Translation gives CASSQTSGGAYNEQFF.

Notes on this clone: Sequence at one end of the junction differs from germline and may be a read error. In the same sample, other DNA sequences code for this CDR3. The rearrangement links TRBV4-2 to TRBJ1-4; 9 bases are a match to TRBD1. This CDR3 spans 15 amino acids. Per the germline V gene, CDR1 is LGHNA and CDR2 is YNFKEQ. Written as DNA, the CDR3 is TGTGCCAGCAGCGCAAGACAGGGGGATAATGAAAAATTGTTTTTT. Encoded protein: CASSARQGDNEKLFF.